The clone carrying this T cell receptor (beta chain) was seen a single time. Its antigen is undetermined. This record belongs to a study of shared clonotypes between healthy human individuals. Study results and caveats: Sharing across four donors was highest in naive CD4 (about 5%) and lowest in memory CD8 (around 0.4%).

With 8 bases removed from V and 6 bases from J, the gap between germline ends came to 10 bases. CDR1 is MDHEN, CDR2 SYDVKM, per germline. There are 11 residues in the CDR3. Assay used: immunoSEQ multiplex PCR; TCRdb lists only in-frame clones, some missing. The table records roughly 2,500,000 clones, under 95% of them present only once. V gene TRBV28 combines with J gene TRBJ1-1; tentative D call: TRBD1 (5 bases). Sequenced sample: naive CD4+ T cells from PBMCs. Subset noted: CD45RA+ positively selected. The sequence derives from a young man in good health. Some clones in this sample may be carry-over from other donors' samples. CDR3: CASGGGSEAFF. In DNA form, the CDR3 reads TGTGCCAGCGGGGGGGGGTCTGAAGCTTTCTTT. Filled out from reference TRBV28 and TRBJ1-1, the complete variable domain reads DVKVTQSSRYLVKRTGEKVFLECVQDMDHENMFWYRQDPGLGLRLIYFSYDVKMKEKGDIPEGYSVSREKKERFSLILESASTNQTSMYLCASGGGSEAFFGQGTRLTVV.